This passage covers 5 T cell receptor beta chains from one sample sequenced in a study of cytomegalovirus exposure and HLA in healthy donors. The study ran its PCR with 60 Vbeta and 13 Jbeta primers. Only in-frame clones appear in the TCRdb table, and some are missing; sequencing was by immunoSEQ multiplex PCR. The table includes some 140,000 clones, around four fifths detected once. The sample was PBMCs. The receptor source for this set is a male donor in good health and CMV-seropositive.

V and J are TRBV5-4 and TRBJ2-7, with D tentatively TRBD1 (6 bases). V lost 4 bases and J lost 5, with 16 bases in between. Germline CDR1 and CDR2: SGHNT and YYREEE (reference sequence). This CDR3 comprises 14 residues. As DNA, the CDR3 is TGTGCCAGCAGCACCGGGACAATAGGAAACGAGCAGTACTTC. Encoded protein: CASSTGTIGNEQYF.

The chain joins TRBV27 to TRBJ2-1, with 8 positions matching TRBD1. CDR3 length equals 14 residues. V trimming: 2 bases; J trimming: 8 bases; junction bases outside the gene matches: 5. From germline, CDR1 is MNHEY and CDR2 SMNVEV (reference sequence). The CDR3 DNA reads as TGTGCCAGCAGTTTAGGGACAGGCCCCTATGAGCAGTTCTTC. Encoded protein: CASSLGTGPYEQFF.

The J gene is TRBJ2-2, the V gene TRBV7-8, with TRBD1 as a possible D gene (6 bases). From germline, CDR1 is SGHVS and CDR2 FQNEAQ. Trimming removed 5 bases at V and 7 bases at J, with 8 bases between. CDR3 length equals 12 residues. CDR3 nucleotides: TGTGCCAGCAGCCCGGGACACGGGGAGCTGTTTTTT. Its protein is CASSPGHGELFF.

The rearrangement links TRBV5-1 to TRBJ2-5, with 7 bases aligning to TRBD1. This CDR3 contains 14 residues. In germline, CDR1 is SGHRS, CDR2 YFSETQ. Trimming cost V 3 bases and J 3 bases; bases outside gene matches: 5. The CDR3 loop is CASSSRTGKETQYF. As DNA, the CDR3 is TGCGCCAGCAGCTCCAGGACAGGAAAAGAGACCCAGTACTTC.

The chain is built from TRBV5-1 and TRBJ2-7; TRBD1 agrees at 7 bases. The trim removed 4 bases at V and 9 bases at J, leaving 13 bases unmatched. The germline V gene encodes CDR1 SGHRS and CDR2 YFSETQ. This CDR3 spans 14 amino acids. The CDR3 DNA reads TGCGCCAGCAGCCAAGGACAGGAGACTTTTTTGCAGTACTTC. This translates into CASSQGQETFLQYF.